This is a list of T cell receptor beta chains from one sample in a study of blood T cell repertoires in COVID-19. Here immunoSEQ multiplex PCR was the method, and the copy in TCRdb shows in-frame clones only, minus some. The sample contains 150,000 to 200,000 clones, 75% to 85% of which appear only once. The sequencing sample was made of peripheral blood. The receptor source for this set is a woman in her sixties with COVID-19, enrolled during active disease. Both conserved end residues are part of each CDR3. The D gene is left open where the match is weak. Size tells how often a clone was seen (once, few, many) or the class of an expanded clone, and some rows leave it out.

v_gene,d_gene,j_gene,abundance,CDR3aa,CDR3nt
TRBV28,TRBD2,TRBJ2-5,.,CASRSGRETQYF,TGTGCCAGCAGAAGCGGGAGAGAGACCCAGTACTTC
TRBV7-7,.,TRBJ2-1,.,CASSFRDTNEQFF,TGTGCTAGCAGCTTCCGGGACACAAATGAGCAGTTCTTC
TRBV7-2,.,TRBJ2-7,.,CASSPNPGAGYEQYF,TGTGCCAGCAGCCCCAACCCAGGGGCGGGCTACGAGCAGTACTTC
TRBV28,.,TRBJ1-2,few,CASSNRVANGYTF,TGTGCCAGCAGTAACAGGGTAGCGAATGGCTACACCTTC
TRBV28,.,TRBJ2-1,once,CASSFVTGYHEQFF,TGTGCCAGCAGTTTTGTTACCGGGTACCATGAGCAGTTCTTC
TRBV19,.,TRBJ2-5,.,CATAGTEGRETQYF,TGTGCCACCGCGGGGACAGAGGGAAGGGAGACCCAGTACTTC
TRBV7-2,TRBD1,TRBJ1-5,.,CASSSNRGPNQPQHF,TGTGCCAGCAGCTCGAACAGGGGACCCAATCAGCCCCAGCATTTT
TRBV2,TRBD2,TRBJ2-5,once,CASSVALGRASGSQETQYF,TGTGCCAGCAGTGTCGCCTTGGGGCGGGCTAGCGGCTCTCAAGAGACCCAGTACTTC
TRBV18,.,TRBJ1-3,.,CASSPLASEFNTIYF,TGTGCCAGCTCACCACTTGCATCAGAATTCAACACCATATATTTT
TRBV6-6,.,TRBJ1-1,.,CASSPLGAEAFF,TGTGCCAGCAGCCCACTCGGGGCTGAAGCTTTCTTT
TRBV7-8,TRBD1,TRBJ2-4,.,CASSSEDRTGIGKNIQYF,TGTGCCAGCAGCTCCGAAGATAGGACAGGGATAGGCAAAAACATTCAGTACTTC
TRBV3-1/TRBV3-2,TRBD1,TRBJ2-3,.,CASSLDGQGSTDTQYF,TGTGCCAGCAGCCTGGACGGACAGGGGAGCACAGATACGCAGTATTTT
TRBV28,TRBD2,TRBJ2-3,.,CASSPPSGGLSTDTQYF,TGTGCCAGCAGTCCGCCTAGCGGGGGGCTAAGCACAGATACGCAGTATTTT
TRBV27,.,TRBJ1-6,.,CASSLSQSSYNSPLHF,TGTGCCAGCAGTTTATCACAGAGCTCCTATAATTCACCCCTCCACTTT
TRBV18,TRBD2,TRBJ2-5,.,CASSPRQRGHQETQYF,TGTGCCAGCTCACCACGCCAGCGGGGGCACCAAGAGACCCAGTACTTC
TRBV4-3,TRBD2,TRBJ2-3,.,CASSQDLLAGDRAQYF,TGCGCCAGCAGCCAAGATCTGCTAGCGGGAGACAGAGCGCAGTATTTT
TRBV11-3,TRBD2,TRBJ2-1,.,CASSLEGRADNEQFF,TGTGCCAGCAGCTTGGAGGGGAGGGCGGACAATGAGCAGTTCTTC
TRBV11-2,TRBD1,TRBJ1-2,.,CASSIGTVNYGYTF,TGTGCCAGCAGCATCGGGACAGTGAACTATGGCTACACCTTC
TRBV3-1/TRBV3-2,TRBD2,TRBJ2-1,.,CASSQGRKLGGATSAVYNEQFF,TGTGCCAGCAGCCAAGGGAGGAAACTGGGAGGGGCTACTAGCGCGGTCTACAATGAGCAGTTCTTC
TRBV6-1,TRBD2,TRBJ2-1,.,CASSPSGGAHNEQFF,TGTGCCAGCAGTCCAAGCGGGGGGGCCCACAATGAGCAGTTCTTC